The 11 T cell receptor beta chains below were found in one sample sequenced in a study of T cells in Graves' hyperthyroidism and ophthalmopathy. TCR beta CDR3 region amplification was performed from RNA transcripts. The study used the HTBI primer set for a first-round RT-PCR of the TCR CDR3. TCRdb used MiXCR to reprocess the multiplex PCR reads, holding one entry per CDR3 protein. Among 450,000 to 600,000 distinct CDR3 sequences, approximately 20% were seen once, and the ten largest hold roughly 44%. The sample consisted of blood. The receptors were sampled from a man aged 35-49 years with Graves' ophthalmopathy.

The V and J genes are TRBV5-1 and TRBJ1-3; 12 positions agree with TRBD1. The CDR3 has 16 residues. Germline values: CDR1 SGHRS, CDR2 YFSETQ. Trimming cost V 3 bases and J 4 bases; bases outside gene matches: 5. The CDR3 spells CASSWDRGRSGNTIYF. DNA of the CDR3: TGCGCCAGCAGCTGGGACAGGGGGCGCTCCGGAAACACCATATATTTT.

This clonotype showed up many times. The chain links TRBV7-9 to TRBJ2-7; D not resolved. Germline CDR1 is SEHNR and CDR2 is FQNEAQ (reference sequence). This CDR3 has 12 amino acids. V lost 6 bases to trimming and J lost 4 bases, with 10 bases between them. CDR3 loop: CASSLTGYEQYF. In DNA, the CDR3 is TGTGCCAGCAGTTTAACCGGGTACGAGCAGTACTTC.

This clonotype has a count of ten or more. The genes are TRBV2 and TRBJ1-1; no reliable D call. Germline V gene lookup returns CDR1 SNHLY and CDR2 FYNNEI. The CDR3 has 15 residues. Trimming left V 2 bases short and J 4 bases short, with 14 bases between. DNA for the CDR3: TGTGCCAGCAGTGAAAGTCGGGCGCAGAGCACTGAAGCTTTCTTT. Translated, it gives CASSESRAQSTEAFF.

V is TRBV7-2 and J is TRBJ1-1, with D possibly being TRBD1 (6 bases). The ends were cut back, 5 bases at V and 4 bases at J, with 11 bases in the middle. The CDR3 is 13 residues long. Germline assignment: CDR1 SGHTA and CDR2 FQGNSA. The CDR3 spells CASSVRGATEAFF. The CDR3 coding sequence is TGTGCCAGCAGCGTGAGGGGGGCCACTGAAGCTTTCTTT.

The chain recombines TRBV3-1 with TRBJ1-3; possible D gene TRBD1, 6 bases. This CDR3 contains 15 residues. V was shortened by 3 bases and J by 0 bases, with 9 bases between the two germline ends. Germline CDR1 LGHDT, CDR2 YNNKEL (reference sequence). CDR3 DNA sequence: TGTGCCAGCAGCCAGGGGGCGGCCTCTGGAAACACCATATATTTT. This codes for CASSQGAASGNTIYF.

A few counts support this clonotype. An end of the junction does not agree with germline; a read error may underlie this. The chain recombines TRBV19 with TRBJ1-5; TRBD1 matches at 7 bases. Per the germline V gene, CDR1 is LNHDA and CDR2 is SQIVND (reference sequence). This CDR3 is 16 amino acids long. The CDR3 spells CASSKGSGTAYQAQHF. The CDR3 DNA sequence: TGTGCCAGTAGTAAGGGCTCCGGGACAGCATATCAGGCCCAGCATTTT.

This clonotype has a count of ten or more. This rearrangement joins TRBV3-1 to TRBJ2-2; 7 bases line up with TRBD1. The junction had 4 bases not matched to a gene; V was cut back by 6 bases and J by 6 bases. The germline CDR1 and CDR2 sequences are LGHDT and YNNKEL (reference sequence). This CDR3 spans 13 amino acids. For the CDR3, the DNA is TGTGCCAGCAGTCAGGGGACAGCCGGGGAGCTGTTTTTT. As protein: CASSQGTAGELFF.

The genes are TRBV5-1 and TRBJ2-6, with 8 bases aligning to TRBD1. The germline CDR1 and CDR2 sequences are SGHRS and YFSETQ. The ends lost 4 bases at V and 0 bases at J; junction bases unmatched: 15. The CDR3 contains 20 residues. In nucleotides, the CDR3 is TGCGCCAGCAGCCTCGGACAGGGCGCCCGTGGAGGCTCTGGGGCCAACGTCCTGACTTTC. This gives the protein CASSLGQGARGGSGANVLTF.

This clonotype was counted at least ten times. The V gene is TRBV7-2, the J gene TRBJ2-2; a possible D gene is TRBD2 (6 bases). The CDR3 extends over 16 amino acids. The V gene lost 1 base and the J gene lost 4 bases, with 13 bases spanning the gap. Looked up from germline, CDR1 is SGHTA and CDR2 is FQGNSA. The CDR3 DNA is TGTGCCAGCAGCTTAGGGAGCGGGTGGGGCACCGGGGAGCTGTTTTTT. It is translated as CASSLGSGWGTGELFF.

This clonotype came up a few times. The chain combines TRBV7-6 with TRBJ2-1; 14 nucleotides align to TRBD2. V was pared by 5 bases and J by 4 bases, with 7 bases of the junction left unmatched. CDR1 SGHVS and CDR2 FNYEAQ come from the germline V gene. The length of the CDR3 is 17 residues. In DNA, the CDR3 is TGTGCCAGCAGCCCCGGGACTAGCGGGAGAGGATACAATGAGCAGTTCTTC. It is translated as CASSPGTSGRGYNEQFF.

The chain joins TRBV5-1 to TRBJ1-4, with D perhaps matching TRBD1 (5 bases). Germline-derived CDR1 and CDR2 are SGHRS and YFSETQ. Trimming shortened V by 4 bases and J by 3 bases, and 16 bases separated the two germline ends. This CDR3 is built from 16 residues. In DNA, the CDR3 is TGCGCCAGCAGCCCGGGGACCGGGCCGTCTAATGAAAAACTGTTTTTT. Amino acid sequence: CASSPGTGPSNEKLFF.